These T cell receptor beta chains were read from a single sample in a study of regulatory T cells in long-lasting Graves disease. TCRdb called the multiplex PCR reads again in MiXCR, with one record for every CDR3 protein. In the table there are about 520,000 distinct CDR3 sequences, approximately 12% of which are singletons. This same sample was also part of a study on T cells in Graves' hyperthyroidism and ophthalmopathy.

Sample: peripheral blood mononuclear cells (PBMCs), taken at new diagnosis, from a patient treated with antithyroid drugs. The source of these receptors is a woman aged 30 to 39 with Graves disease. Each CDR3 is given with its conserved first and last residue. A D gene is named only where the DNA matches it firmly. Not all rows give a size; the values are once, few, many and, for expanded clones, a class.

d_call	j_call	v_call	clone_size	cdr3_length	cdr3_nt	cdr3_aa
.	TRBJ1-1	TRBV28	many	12	TGTGCCAGCATGGAGGCAGACACTGAAGCTTTCTTT	CASMEADTEAFF
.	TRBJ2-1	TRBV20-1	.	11	TGCAGTGCTAGAGTTGGACGGGAGCAGTTCTTC	CSARVGREQFF
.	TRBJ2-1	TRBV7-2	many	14	TGTGCCAGCAGATCCCGGCAGGGGGGTAATGAGCAGTTCTTC	CASRSRQGGNEQFF
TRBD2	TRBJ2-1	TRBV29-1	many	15	TGCAGCGTGCCCCGGGGGGGTTTAGGGTACAATGAGCAGTTCTTC	CSVPRGGLGYNEQFF
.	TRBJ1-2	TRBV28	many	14	TGTGCCAGCAGTTTGCCGGGGCTCGGAGAAGGCTACACCTTC	CASSLPGLGEGYTF
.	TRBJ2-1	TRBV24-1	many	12	TGTGCCACCAGTCCCGCAGCGGATGAGCAGTTCTTC	CATSPAADEQFF
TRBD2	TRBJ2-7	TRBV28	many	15	TGTGCCAGCAGTTCGAGACTAGCGAAATCCTACGAGCAGTACTTC	CASSSRLAKSYEQYF
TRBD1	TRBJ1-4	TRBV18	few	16	TGTGCCAGCTCACGCCAGGGGGGCGCAACTAATGAAAAACTGTTTTTT	CASSRQGGATNEKLFF
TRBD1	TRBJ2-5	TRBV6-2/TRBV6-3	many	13	TGTGCCAGCATGATACAGGGGGCCGAGACCCAGTACTTC	CASMIQGAETQYF
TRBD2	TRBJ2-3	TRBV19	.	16	TGTGCCAGTAGTACAGACAGTAGCGGGAGGGAAGATGCGCAGTATTTT	CASSTDSSGREDAQYF
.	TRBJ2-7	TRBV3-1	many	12	TGTGCCAGCAGCCAGACCGATAACGAGCAGTACTTC	CASSQTDNEQYF
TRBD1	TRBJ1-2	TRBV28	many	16	TGTGCCAGCAGTTTGGCCGGGGCGACAGGGATTACTGGCTACACCTTC	CASSLAGATGITGYTF
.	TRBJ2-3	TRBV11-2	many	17	TGTGCCAGCAGCATTGGATTGGGAGCACCTAGCACAGATACGCAGTATTTT	CASSIGLGAPSTDTQYF
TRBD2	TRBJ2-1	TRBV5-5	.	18	TGTGCCAGCTACACCCCTCTCATAGCGGGAGGTCCCTACAATGAGCAGTTCTTC	CASYTPLIAGGPYNEQFF
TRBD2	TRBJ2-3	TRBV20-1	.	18	TGCAGTGCTAGAGATCCCACCTTGACTAGCGGGAGAACAGATACGCAGTATTTT	CSARDPTLTSGRTDTQYF
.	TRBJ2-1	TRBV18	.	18	TGTGTCAGCTCACCCCGTAGATTACAGCCCAGAGGGGCCAATGAGCAGTTCTTC	CVSSPRRLQPRGANEQFF
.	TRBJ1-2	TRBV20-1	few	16	TGCAGTGCTTTCCGGCGGGGGGGAGAAGCTAACTATGGCTACACCTTC	CSAFRRGGEANYGYTF
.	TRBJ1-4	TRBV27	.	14	TGTGCCAGCAGGCGGACACCCACTAATGAAAAACTGTTTTTT	CASRRTPTNEKLFF
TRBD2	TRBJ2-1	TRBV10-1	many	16	TGCGCCAGCAGTGAGTCCCCCGGGAGGGCCTACAATGAGCAGTTCTTC	CASSESPGRAYNEQFF
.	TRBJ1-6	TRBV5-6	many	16	TGTGCCAGCAGCCGTTACCTACAGGGAGCAAGACCACCCCTCCACTTT	CASSRYLQGARPPLHF
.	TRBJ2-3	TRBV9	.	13	TGTGCCAGCAGCGAAGGGAGCACAGATACGCAGTATTTT	CASSEGSTDTQYF
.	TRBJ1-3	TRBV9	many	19	TGTGCCAGCAGCCCCCAGGCAGGTGCCAGACGGATCTCTGGAAACACCATATATTTT	CASSPQAGARRISGNTIYF
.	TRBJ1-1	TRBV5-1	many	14	TGCGCCAGCAGCTTGACTCTTGAGAACACTGAAGCTTTCTTT	CASSLTLENTEAFF
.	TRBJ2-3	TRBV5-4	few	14	TGTGCCAGCAGCTTCCCCCCAGGGGCAGATACGCAGTATTTT	CASSFPPGADTQYF
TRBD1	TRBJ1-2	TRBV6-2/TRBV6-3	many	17	TGTGCCAGCAGTTACTCGTGGGACAGCCCGGCTAACTATGGCTACACCTTC	CASSYSWDSPANYGYTF
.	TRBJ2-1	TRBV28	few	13	TGTGCCAGCAGTTCCCTATACTATGATGAGCAGTTCTTC	CASSSLYYDEQFF
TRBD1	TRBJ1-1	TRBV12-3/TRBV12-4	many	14	TGTGCCAGCAGCAATCGACAGGGATGGACTGAAGCTTTCTTT	CASSNRQGWTEAFF
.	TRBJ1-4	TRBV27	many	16	TGTGCCAGCAGTTTCGGACAGTTGCCGAAGCTTGAAAAACTGTTTTTT	CASSFGQLPKLEKLFF
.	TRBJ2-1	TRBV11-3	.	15	TGTGCCAGCAGCTTATTGGGGGCTCGATACAATGAGCAGTTCTTC	CASSLLGARYNEQFF
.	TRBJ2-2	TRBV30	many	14	TGTGCCTGGAGAAGTCAGACTAACACCGGGGAGCTGTTTTTT	CAWRSQTNTGELFF
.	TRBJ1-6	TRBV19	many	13	TGTGCCAGTAGTACCCGGCTCGATTCACCCCTCCACTTT	CASSTRLDSPLHF
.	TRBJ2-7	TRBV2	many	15	TGTGCCAGCGCCATGGGCAGGATAGCTACCTACGAGCAGTACTTC	CASAMGRIATYEQYF
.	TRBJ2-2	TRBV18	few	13	TGTGCCAACTCACCGGCGGTCACCGGGGAGCTGTTTTTT	CANSPAVTGELFF
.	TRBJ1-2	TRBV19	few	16	TGTGCCAGTAGTATCGATTCCCTCAGGGCTAACTATGGCTACACCTTC	CASSIDSLRANYGYTF
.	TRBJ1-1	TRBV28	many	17	TGTGCCAGCAGTTTGCGCGGGAGTGGCCCTATGAACACTGAAGCTTTCTTT	CASSLRGSGPMNTEAFF
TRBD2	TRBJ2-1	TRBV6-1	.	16	TGTGCCAGCAGTGGAGAAAGAGCGGGGGGCTACAATGAGCAGTTCTTC	CASSGERAGGYNEQFF
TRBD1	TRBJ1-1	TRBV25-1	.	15	TGTGCCAGCAGTGAATCTCAGGGGGCTTACACTGAAGCTTTCTTT	CASSESQGAYTEAFF
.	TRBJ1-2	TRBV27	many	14	TGTGCCAGCAGCCCCGTGGGGTTGAGCTATGGCTACACCTTC	CASSPVGLSYGYTF
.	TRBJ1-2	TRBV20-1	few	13	TGCAGTGCCGAAGACAGCCACGTCTATGGCTACACCTTC	CSAEDSHVYGYTF
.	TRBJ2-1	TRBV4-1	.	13	TGCGCCAGCAGCCAGATAGGGTTCGATGAGCAGTTCTTC	CASSQIGFDEQFF
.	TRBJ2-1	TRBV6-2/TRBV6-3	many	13	TGTGCCAGCAGTGTCATGGGGGACAATGAGCAGTTCTTC	CASSVMGDNEQFF
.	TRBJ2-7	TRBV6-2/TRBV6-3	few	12	TGTGCCAGCAGTAAGGACAGCCTCGAGCAGTACTTC	CASSKDSLEQYF
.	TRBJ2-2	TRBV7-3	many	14	TGTGCCAGCAGCTTACGGACGAACACCGGGGAGCTGTTTTTT	CASSLRTNTGELFF
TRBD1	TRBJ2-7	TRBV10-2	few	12	TGCGCCAGCGGGACAGGTTCCTACGAGCAGTACTTC	CASGTGSYEQYF
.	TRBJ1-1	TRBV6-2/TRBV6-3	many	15	TGTGCCAGCAGCCGTTTGGGGAGTAGTACCACTGAAGCTTTCTTT	CASSRLGSSTTEAFF
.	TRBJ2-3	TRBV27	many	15	TGTGCCAGCAGTTTACTACAGGGGCGGGGGGATACGCAGTATTTT	CASSLLQGRGDTQYF
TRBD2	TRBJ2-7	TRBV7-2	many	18	TGTGCCAGCAGCTCCCCTAGCCTAGCGGGAGGCACCTCCTACGAGCAGTACTTC	CASSSPSLAGGTSYEQYF
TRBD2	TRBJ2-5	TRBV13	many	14	TGTGCCAGCAGCTTAGGAAGGGGAGGGGAGACCCAGTACTTC	CASSLGRGGETQYF
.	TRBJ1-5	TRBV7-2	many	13	TGTGCCAGCAGCTCCGAGATCAATCAGCCCCAGCATTTT	CASSSEINQPQHF
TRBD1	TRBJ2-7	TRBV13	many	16	TGTGCCAGCAGCTTAGCCCCGGGACAGGGGGCGAGGGAGCAGTACTTC	CASSLAPGQGAREQYF
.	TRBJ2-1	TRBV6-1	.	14	TGTGCCAGCAGGGGAGCTAGCTCCTACAATGAGCAGTTCTTC	CASRGASSYNEQFF
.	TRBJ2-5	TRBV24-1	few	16	TGTGCCACCAGTGATTTCCGGGGGAGTTCGGGGGAGACCCAGTACTTC	CATSDFRGSSGETQYF